One sample yielded the 2 T cell receptor beta chains listed below, sequenced in a study of T cell responses to AZD1222 COVID-19 vaccine. This table comes from immunoSEQ multiplex PCR, and its TCRdb copy is limited to in-frame clones, with some not included. The table lists about 120,000 clones, approximately 87% of them singletons. The sequencing here drew on peripheral blood, taken on day 0 of AZD1222 vaccination. These receptors originate from an adult in good health.

The chain joins TRBV27 to TRBJ2-3; 8 positions agree with TRBD2. The ends lost 4 bases at V and 0 bases at J; junction bases unmatched: 6. This CDR3 comprises 16 residues. CDR1 MNHEY and CDR2 SMNVEV come from the germline V gene (reference sequence). In DNA, the CDR3 is TGTGCCAGCAGTTCCTCCGGGACTAGGAGCACAGATACGCAGTATTTT. Its translation is CASSSSGTRSTDTQYF.

DNA for the CDR3: TGTGCCAGCAGCCTCACACGGGGGCTAGGGACCCAGTACTTC. This codes for CASSLTRGLGTQYF. The V call is TRBV3-1 (or the pseudogene TRBV3-2), the J call TRBJ2-5; either TRBD1 or TRBD2 may fit D (6 bases each). Germline assignment: CDR1 LGHDT and CDR2 YNNKEL (reference sequence). V shed 4 bases and J shed 7 bases, with 16 bases lying between them. This CDR3 contains 14 residues.